Listed here is a single TCR beta chain. The antigen remains unidentified. The data were obtained in a study of T cell responses to AZD1222 COVID-19 vaccine. Notes on the study in general: The reported proportion of spike-specific TCRs targeting unmutated variant regions was nearly half. A mostly white British donor set with more females was recruited, and clonal diversity was possibly underestimated.

The repertoire was sequenced with immunoSEQ multiplex PCR; TCRdb's copy has only in-frame clones and lacks some. The sample yields about 56,000 clones, around 88% seen once. The receptor was isolated from an adult in good health. The sequenced sample was peripheral blood, obtained on day 0 of AZD1222 vaccination.

In DNA, the CDR3 is TGTGCCAGCTTACGGGTGGAGAACACTGAAGCTTTCTTT. It yields the protein CASLRVENTEAFF. This sequence joins TRBV18 and TRBJ1-1; D is unclear. Germline loops: CDR1 KGHSH, CDR2 LQKENI. CDR3 size: 13 residues. Trimming removed 7 bases from V and 1 base from J, with 10 bases in between.